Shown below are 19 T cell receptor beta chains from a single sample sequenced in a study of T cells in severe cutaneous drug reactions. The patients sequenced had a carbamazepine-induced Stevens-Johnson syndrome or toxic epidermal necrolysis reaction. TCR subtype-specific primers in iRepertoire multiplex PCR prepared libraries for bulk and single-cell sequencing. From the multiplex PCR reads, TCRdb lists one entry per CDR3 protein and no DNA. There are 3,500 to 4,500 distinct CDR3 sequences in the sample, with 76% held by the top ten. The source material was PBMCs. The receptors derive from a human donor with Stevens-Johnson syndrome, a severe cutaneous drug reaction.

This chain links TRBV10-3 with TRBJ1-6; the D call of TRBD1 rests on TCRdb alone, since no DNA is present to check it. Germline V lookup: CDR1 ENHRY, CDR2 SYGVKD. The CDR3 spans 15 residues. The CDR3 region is CAIRPRQGADSPLHF.

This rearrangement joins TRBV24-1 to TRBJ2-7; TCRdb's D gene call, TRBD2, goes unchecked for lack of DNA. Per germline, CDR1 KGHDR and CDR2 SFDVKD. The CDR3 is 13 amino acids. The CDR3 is CATSGTSIDEQYF.

CDR3 in amino acids: CASSLSNGFPEQFF. The chain recombines TRBV27 with TRBJ2-1. The CDR3 loop spans 14 amino acids. The V gene's germline CDR1 is MNHEY and CDR2 SMNVEV (reference sequence).

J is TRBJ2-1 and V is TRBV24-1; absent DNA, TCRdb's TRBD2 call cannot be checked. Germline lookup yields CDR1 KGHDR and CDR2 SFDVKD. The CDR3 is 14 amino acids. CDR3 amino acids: CATSDSRQYNEQFF.

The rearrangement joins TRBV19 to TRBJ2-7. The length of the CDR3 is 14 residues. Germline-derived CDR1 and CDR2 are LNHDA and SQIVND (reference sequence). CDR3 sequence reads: CASSIGGRNYEQYF.

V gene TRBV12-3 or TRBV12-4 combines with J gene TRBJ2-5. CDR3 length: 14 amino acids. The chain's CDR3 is CASSLTANQETQYF.

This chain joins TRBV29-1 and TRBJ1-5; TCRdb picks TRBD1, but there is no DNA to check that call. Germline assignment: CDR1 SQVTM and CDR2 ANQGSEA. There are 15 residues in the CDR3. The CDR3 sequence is CSVGGETGEGQPQHF.

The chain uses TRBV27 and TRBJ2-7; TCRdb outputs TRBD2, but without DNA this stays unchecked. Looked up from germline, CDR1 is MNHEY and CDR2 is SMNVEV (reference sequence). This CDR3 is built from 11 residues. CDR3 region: CASQGSYEQYF.

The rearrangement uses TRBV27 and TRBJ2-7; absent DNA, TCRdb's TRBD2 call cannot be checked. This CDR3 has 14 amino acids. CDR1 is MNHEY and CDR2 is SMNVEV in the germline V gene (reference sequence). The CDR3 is CASSMAGVGYEQYF.

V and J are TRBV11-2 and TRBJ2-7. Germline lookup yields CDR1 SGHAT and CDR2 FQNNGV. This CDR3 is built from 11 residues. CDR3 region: CASSLNDEQYF.

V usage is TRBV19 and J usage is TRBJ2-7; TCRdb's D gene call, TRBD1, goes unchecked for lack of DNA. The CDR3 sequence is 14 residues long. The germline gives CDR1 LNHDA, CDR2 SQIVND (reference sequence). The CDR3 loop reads CASRRTGGNYEQYF.

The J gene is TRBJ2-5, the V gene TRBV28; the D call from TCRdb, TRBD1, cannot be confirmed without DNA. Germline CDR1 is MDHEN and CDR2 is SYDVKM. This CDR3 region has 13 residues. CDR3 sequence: CASSRQGHETQYF.

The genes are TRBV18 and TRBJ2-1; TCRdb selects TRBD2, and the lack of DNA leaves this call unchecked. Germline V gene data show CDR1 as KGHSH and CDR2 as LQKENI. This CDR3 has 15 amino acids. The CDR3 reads CASSQLGTSYNEQFF.

CDR3 protein: CASSRLVTDTQYF. The chain is built from TRBV6-4 and TRBJ2-3. This CDR3 is 13 amino acids long. In germline, CDR1 is MRHNA, CDR2 SNTAGT.

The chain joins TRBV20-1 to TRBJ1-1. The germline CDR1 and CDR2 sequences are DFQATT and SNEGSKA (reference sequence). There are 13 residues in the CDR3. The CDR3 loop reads CSARKLAAGEAFF.

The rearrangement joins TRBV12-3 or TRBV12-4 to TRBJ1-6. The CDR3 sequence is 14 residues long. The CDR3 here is CASSLDSTNSPLHF.

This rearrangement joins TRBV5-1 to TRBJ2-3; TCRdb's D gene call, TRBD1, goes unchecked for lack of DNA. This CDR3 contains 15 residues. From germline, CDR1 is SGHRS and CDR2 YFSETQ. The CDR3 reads CASSSTGPGTDTQYF.

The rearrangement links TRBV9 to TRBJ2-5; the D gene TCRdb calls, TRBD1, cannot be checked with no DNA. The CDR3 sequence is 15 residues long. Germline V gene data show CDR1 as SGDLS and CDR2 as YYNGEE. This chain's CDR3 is CASSVEGQGEETQYF.

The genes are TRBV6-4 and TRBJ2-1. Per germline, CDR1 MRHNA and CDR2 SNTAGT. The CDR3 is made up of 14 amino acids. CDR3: CASSDGGSYNEQFF.